This T cell receptor beta chain was observed in a study of breast tumors, draining lymph nodes, adjacent tissues. Overall study results and limits: That most tumor T cells come from lymph nodes remained unproven. Compared with lymph nodes, tumors were less diverse; compared with nontumor tissue, more. Compared with basal-like, luminal-like tumors shared significantly more repertoire with nontumor tissue.

This CDR3 spans 15 amino acids. Germline V gene lookup returns CDR1 MGHRA and CDR2 YSYEKL. The V segment lost 4 bases and the J segment 6 bases; nucleotides outside the gene matches: 7. The lymph nodes were axillary draining lymph nodes from breast cancer patients. This clonotype was observed many times. The antigen remains undetermined. One entry per CDR3 protein results from TCRdb running MiXCR on the multiplex PCR reads. The repertoire holds around 140,000 distinct CDR3 sequences, with approximately 20% as singletons. The specimen was axillary lymph node tissue. The chain couples TRBV4-1 to TRBJ2-1; 9 bases line up with TRBD2. This TCR came from a female donor with breast cancer. Some clones in this sample may be carry-over from other donors' samples. In DNA form, the CDR3 reads TGCGCCAGCAGCCGGGGGCTAGCGGGGCTCAATGAGCAGTTCTTC. This encodes CASSRGLAGLNEQFF.